The following is a T cell receptor (beta chain) sequence with its context. These data are taken from a study of blood T cell repertoires in COVID-19. Overall study: Samples of COVID-19 (acute and convalescent) were obtained from the United States, Italy and Spain.

The germline gives CDR1 SGHTA, CDR2 FQGTGA. J gave up 2 bases and V 3 bases, and 5 bases lay outside the gene matches. The CDR3 covers 15 residues. The age range of participants was about 18 to 95 years, with residence in some 25 US areas. Two negative PCRs, clearance, or symptom resolution characterized the recovered Cohort 3 donors. As originally analysed: Reference gene primer amplification yielded estimated nucleated cell counts. The assay was immunoSEQ multiplex PCR, and TCRdb's table has in-frame clones only and misses some. The DNA was the basis for D and trimming; V, J and clone size are from that table. The sample contains 140,000 or so clones, around 85% of which appear only once.

The receptor was isolated from a man aged 50 to 60 who had recovered from COVID-19. The specimen was PBMCs or T cells enriched from blood (not recorded which). The chain is built from TRBV7-3 and TRBJ2-5; 8 bases are shared with TRBD1. The CDR3 coding sequence is TGTGCCAGCAGCTTTACAGGGGGTAGACAAGAGACCCAGTACTTC. Protein product: CASSFTGGRQETQYF.